This T cell receptor beta chain was sequenced for a study of post-analysis software for immune sequencing data. Study summary: Relapsing-remitting, secondary progressive and progressive-relapsing multiple sclerosis courses were included.

Study observations and caveats: Normalized Chao1 diversity was significantly reduced in patients versus controls. With TRBV5-6, TRBV5-1 and TRBV20-1 included, about 5 TRBV segments were more frequent in patients than in controls. Strong co-clustering by F measure linked samples that shared a preparation batch.

This clonotype was seen only a few times. Its specificity is unknown. Germline V CDR1 and CDR2: SGHRS, YFSETQ. V was pared by 4 bases and J by 4 bases, with 7 bases of the junction left unmatched. The CDR3 is 15 residues long. Unique molecular identifiers were present in the TCR beta cDNA libraries. When 1 to 10 million T cells were used, they gave a few hundred thousand cDNA molecules. TCRdb passed the PCR reads through MiXCR, listing each CDR3 protein once. This sample yields fewer than 850,000 distinct CDR3 sequences, of which around 27% are seen a single time; more than 0.45% belongs to the top ten.

This TCR was recovered from a girl under 18 with multiple sclerosis. The sample was blood. The chain is built from TRBV5-1 and TRBJ2-1; 8 bases line up with TRBD2. In DNA, the CDR3 is TGCGCCAGCAGCCGTCGACTAGCGAATTACAATGAGCAGTTCTTC. Protein sequence: CASSRRLANYNEQFF.